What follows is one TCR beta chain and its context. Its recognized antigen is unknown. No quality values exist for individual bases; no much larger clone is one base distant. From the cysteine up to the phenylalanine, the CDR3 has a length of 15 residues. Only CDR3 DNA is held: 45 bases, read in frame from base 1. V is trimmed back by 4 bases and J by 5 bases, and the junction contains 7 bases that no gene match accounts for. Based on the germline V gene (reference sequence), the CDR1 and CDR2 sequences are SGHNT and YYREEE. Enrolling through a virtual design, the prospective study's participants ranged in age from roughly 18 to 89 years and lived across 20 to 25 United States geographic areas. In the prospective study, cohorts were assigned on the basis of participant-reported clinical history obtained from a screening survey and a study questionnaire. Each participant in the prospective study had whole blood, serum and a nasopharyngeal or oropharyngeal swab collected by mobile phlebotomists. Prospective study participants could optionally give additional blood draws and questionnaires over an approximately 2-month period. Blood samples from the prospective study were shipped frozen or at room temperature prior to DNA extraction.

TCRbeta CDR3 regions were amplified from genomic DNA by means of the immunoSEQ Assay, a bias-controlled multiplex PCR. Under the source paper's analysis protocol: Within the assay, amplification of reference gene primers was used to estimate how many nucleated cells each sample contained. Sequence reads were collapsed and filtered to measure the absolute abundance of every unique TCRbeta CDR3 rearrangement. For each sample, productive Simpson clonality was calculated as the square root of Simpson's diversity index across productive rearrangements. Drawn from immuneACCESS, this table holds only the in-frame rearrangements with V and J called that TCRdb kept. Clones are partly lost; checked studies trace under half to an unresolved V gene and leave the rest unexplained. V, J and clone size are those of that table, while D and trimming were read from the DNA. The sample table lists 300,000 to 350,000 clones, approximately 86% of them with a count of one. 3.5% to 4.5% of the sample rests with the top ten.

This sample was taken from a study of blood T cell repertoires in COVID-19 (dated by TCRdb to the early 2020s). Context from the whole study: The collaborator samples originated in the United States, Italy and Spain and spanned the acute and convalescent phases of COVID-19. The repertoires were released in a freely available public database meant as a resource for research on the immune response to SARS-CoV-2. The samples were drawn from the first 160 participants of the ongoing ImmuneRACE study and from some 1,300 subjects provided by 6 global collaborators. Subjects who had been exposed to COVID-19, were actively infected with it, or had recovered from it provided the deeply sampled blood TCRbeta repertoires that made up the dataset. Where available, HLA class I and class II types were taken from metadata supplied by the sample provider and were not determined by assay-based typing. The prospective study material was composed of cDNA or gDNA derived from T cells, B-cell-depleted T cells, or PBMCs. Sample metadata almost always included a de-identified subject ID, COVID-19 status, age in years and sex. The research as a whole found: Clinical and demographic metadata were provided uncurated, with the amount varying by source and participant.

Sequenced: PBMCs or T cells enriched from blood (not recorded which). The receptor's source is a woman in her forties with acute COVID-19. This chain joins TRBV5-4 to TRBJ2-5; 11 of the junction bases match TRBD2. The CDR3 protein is CASSKTSGEGETQYF. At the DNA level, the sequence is TGTGCCAGCAGCAAGACTAGCGGGGAGGGGGAGACCCAGTACTTC.